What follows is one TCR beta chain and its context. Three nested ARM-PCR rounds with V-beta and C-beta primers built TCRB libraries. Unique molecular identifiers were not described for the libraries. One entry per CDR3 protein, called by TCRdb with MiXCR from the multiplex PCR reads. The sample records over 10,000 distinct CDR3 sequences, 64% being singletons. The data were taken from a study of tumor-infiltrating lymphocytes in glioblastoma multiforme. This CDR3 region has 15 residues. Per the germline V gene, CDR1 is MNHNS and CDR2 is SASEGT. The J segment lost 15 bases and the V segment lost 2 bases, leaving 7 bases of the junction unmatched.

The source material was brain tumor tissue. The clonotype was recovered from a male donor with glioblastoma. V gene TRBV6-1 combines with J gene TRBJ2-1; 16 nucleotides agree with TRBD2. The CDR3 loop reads CASSEIGTSGGARFF. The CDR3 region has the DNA TGTGCCAGCAGTGAAATCGGGACTAGCGGGGGGGCCCGGTTCTTC.